This TCR beta chain is from a study of shared clonotypes between healthy human individuals (dated by TCRdb to about 2020). Notes on the research overall: The cohort included three men and a couple of women between 18 and 49 years of age. For each donor, CD4 naive and CD4 memory were each run on three plates, CD8 naive on two plates, and CD8 memory on one plate. To estimate repertoire size and how much clonotypes are shared between individuals, the study performed deep sequencing of blood TCR repertoires from five healthy adults. To increase sequencing depth and limit assay-specific biases, TCR repertoire library preparation and sequencing were carried out by different laboratories using diverse techniques. Leukapheresis yielded between about 0.9 and 9 billion PBMCs per donor. The paper as a whole reports these results and caveats: Only blood was sampled, and tissue TCR repertoires likely differ from those in blood. The genetic and exposure-history diversity represented was limited by the small number of donors. Incomplete sequencing was indicated by rarefaction of sorted-subset datasets, despite the large sequencing depth. Estimated clonotype richness was generally larger for naive than for memory subsets. Roughly 5% of naive CD4, 3.5% of naive CD8, about 2.1% of memory CD4, and over 0.35% of memory CD8 clonotypes were shared across several donors. Pairwise subsampling indicated that sequencing depth was expected to affect the degree of clonotype sharing among donors. Compared with non-shared clonotypes, clonotypes shared by all four sorted-subset donors had higher generation probabilities.

Using the deep immunoSEQ assay, TCR CDR3 regions were amplified from genomic DNA by multiplex PCR. Extracted genomic DNA from each cell subset was spread evenly across all wells of several immunoSEQ 96-well plates, with each plate serving as a replicate. For sorted subsets, approximately 190 ng of genomic DNA, equivalent to tens of thousands of T cell genomes, went into each replicate PCR. Purified libraries were quantified with a Qubit 3.0 fluorometer, sized on a Bioanalyzer 2100, and re-quantified with the KAPA Library Quantification kit. A separate single-read 150-cycle Illumina NextSeq 550 flow cell was used to sequence each immunoSEQ 96-well plate. The source study handled its data this way. Because the immunoSEQ output held only junctional sequences and lacked quality scores, the filtering could not match the filtering applied to full-length reads. Sequences were annotated with PyIR, a Python wrapper for IgBLAST v1.9, and V/J genes and CDR3 were assigned using IMGT germline references. Reads with weak V/J assignments (E-value above 1e-6), missing CDR3, stop codons, out-of-frame junctions, or ambiguous translated residues were removed. A V3J clonotype was defined by an identical inferred V gene, J gene, and CDR3 amino acid sequence. Percentage overlap between repertoires was computed as shared unique clonotypes divided by the size of the smaller repertoire. Three approaches were used to assess repertoire richness: RTK rarefaction, the Chao1 estimator, and Recon v2.1 estimates of unobserved clonotypes. Generation probabilities for all TCRbeta clonotypes obtained by the gDNA method from several donors were computed using OLGA. This immuneACCESS table, as held by TCRdb, lists in-frame sequences with V and J called but not all clones. Of the missing ones, under half trace to an unresolved V gene in checked studies; the others have no known cause. V and J calls and clone size are as listed in that table; D and trimming were resolved from the DNA. Present in this sample are millions of clones, approximately 92% of which were seen just once. In total, the top ten clones hold 0.14% of the sample.

A remark on this clone: No antigen is known for it. Per-base quality was not reported, and no clone a single base away is much larger than it.

The donors were healthy, HIV-negative adults who had no recently reported acute infections or vaccinations. Only Caucasian adults living in Nashville, Tennessee, USA were represented among the donors. Magnetic negative selection was used to enrich CD4+ T cells, after which naive cells were positively selected on CD45RA and the negative fraction became the memory subset. Blood was obtained by leukapheresis, after which PBMCs were separated by Ficoll-Histopaque density gradient centrifugation and cryopreserved in liquid nitrogen vapor phase. Analytical flow cytometry was used to check the purity and quantity of each magnetically sorted T cell population. From each sorted fraction, genomic DNA was isolated and quantified by UV absorbance on a Nanodrop 2000c. The TCR sequence derives from a man aged 18 to 29 in good health. Sequencing was performed on naive CD4+ T cells sorted from blood. The cell subset or site label here, explained by the study, means: CD45RA+ positively selected.

The DNA sequence is as follows: TGTGCCTGGAGTGGGGTGCGGGGGAACACCGGGGAGCTGTTTTTT. Its protein product is CAWSGVRGNTGELFF. The rearrangement joined TRBV30 to TRBJ2-2, with TRBD2 tentatively as D gene (6 bases match). Taken from cysteine to phenylalanine, the CDR3 has 15 residues. The CDR3 DNA has 45 bases and is translated from base 1. CDR1 and CDR2, looked up from the germline V gene (reference sequence), are GTSNPN and SVGIG. Cut back by 1 base and 1 base, the V and J ends lie 10 bases apart.